This T cell receptor beta chain was recovered during a study of blood T cell repertoires in COVID-19. Per germline, CDR1 SNHLY and CDR2 FYNNEI. J was trimmed by 4 bases and V by 4 bases; bases with no gene match: 9. CDR3 length: 15 amino acids. Using immunoSEQ multiplex PCR, the repertoire was profiled, and TCRdb retains in-frame clones only, with some absent. The data show nearly 250,000 clones, approximately 86% seen once. What was sequenced was peripheral blood. The clonotype originates from a woman aged 55 to 70 who had recovered from COVID-19. The genes are TRBV2 and TRBJ2-5; 7 bases fit TRBD2. The DNA of the CDR3 is TGTGCCAGCAGTGTGGGGCTAGCGGTGAGAGAGACCCAGTACTTC. This codes for CASSVGLAVRETQYF.